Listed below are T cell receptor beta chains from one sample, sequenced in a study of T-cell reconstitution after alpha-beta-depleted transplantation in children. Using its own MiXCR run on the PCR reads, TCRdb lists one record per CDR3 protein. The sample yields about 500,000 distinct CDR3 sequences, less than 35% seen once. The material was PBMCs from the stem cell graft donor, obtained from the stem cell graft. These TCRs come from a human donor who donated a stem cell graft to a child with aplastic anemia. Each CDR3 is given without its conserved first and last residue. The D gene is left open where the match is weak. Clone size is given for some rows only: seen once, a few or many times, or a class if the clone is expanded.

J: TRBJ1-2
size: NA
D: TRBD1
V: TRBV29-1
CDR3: SVEGTGEYGYT

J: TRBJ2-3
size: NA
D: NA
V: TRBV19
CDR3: ASSIGGATDTQY

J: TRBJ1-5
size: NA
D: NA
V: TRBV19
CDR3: ASSTILWGGDYQPQH

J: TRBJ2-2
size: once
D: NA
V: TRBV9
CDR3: ASSVAGHDTGELF

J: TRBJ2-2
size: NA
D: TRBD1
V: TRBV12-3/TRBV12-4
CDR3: ASTLETGLKAGELF

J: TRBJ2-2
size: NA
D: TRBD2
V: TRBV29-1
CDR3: SVVGGSGTGELF

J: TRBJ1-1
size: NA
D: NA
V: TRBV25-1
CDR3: ASRPRVPQGTEAF

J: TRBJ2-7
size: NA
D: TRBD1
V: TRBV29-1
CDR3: SVSPRGFRSSYEQY

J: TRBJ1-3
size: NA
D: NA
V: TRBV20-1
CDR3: SARGRQNRNTIY

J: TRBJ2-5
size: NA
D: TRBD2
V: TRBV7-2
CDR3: ASSLLSSRAGGETQY

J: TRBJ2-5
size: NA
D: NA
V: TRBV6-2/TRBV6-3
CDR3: ASSYSRFRPQETQY

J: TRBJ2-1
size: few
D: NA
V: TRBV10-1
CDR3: ASSPDRFNEQF

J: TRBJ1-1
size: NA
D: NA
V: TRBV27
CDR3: ASSPLKGSTEAF

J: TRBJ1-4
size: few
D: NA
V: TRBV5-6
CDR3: ASSLRGSTEKLF

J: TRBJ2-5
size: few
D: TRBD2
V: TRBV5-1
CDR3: ASSAGLAGETQY

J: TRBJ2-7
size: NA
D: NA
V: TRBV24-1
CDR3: ATSDLHEQY

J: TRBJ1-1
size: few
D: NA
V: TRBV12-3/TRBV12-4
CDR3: ASTIRGGGTEAF

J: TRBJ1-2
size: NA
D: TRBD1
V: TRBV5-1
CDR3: ASRTGLYGYT

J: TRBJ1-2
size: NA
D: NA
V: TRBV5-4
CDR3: ASSSTGGTNYGYT

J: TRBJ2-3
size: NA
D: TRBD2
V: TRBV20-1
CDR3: SARIAGGGDTQY

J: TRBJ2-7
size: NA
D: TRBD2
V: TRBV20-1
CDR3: SAPELADSYEQY

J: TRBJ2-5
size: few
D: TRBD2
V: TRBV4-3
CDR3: ASSHATSGRETQY

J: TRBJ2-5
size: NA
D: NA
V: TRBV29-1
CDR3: SVWYKLLRVQDQGETQY

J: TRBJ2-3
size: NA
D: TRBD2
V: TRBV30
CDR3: AWRDAHRLAGQDTQY

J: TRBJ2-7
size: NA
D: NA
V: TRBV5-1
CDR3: ASSGTLDRAYEQY

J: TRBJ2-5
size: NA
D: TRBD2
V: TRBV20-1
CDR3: SAGGRSQETQY

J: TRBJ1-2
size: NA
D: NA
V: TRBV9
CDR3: ASSPRPGDGYT

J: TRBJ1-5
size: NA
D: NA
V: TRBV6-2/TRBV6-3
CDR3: ASSYSMVSQPQH

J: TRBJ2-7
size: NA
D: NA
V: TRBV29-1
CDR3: SVVGRLQEQY

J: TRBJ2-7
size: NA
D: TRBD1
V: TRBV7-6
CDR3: ASSRTGDSEQY

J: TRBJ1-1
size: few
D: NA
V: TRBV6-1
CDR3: ASRRDRASMNTEAF

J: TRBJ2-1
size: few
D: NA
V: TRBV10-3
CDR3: AISEGLLTYNEQF

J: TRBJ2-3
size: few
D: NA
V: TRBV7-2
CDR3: ASSTKSSAGDTQY

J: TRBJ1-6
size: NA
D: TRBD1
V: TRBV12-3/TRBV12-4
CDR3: ASSSGQGGSPLH

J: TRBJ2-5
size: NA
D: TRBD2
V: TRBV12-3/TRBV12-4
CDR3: ASSYREGHETQY

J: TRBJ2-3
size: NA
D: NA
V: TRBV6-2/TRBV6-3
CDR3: ASSSHTPSTDTQY

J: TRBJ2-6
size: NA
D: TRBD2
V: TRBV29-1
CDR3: SVGYEGGVGANGLT

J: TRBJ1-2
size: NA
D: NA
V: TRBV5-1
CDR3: ASSRRRERANYGYT

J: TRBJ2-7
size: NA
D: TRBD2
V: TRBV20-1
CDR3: SAYTSGRTYEQY

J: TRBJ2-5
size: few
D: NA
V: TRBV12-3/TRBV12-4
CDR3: ASSSTRGQY

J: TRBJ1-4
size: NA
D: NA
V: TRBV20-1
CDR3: SVRFSGTHGEKLF

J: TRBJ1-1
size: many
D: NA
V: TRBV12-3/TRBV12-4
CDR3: ASSSTGTEAF

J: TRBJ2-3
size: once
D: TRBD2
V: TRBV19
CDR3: ASSNGLAGKWEGSDTQY